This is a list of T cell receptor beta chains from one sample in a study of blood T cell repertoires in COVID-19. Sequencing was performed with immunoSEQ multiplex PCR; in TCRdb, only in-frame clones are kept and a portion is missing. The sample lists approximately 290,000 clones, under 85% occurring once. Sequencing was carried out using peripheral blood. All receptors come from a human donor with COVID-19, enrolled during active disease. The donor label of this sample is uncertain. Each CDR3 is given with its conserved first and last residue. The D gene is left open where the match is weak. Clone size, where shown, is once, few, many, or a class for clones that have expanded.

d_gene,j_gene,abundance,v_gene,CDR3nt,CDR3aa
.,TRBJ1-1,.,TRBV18,TGTGCCAGCTCACAAGGGGGGGCCCACACTGAAGCTTTCTTT,CASSQGGAHTEAFF
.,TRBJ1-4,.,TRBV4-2,TGTGCCAGCAGCCAAGGGGGGGATGCTGAAAAACTGTTTTTT,CASSQGGDAEKLFF
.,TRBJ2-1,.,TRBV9,TGTGCCTCCGGGCCGGGGGCCTACAATGAGCAGTTCTTC,CASGPGAYNEQFF
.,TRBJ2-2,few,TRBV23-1,TGCGCCAGCAGTCTGTCTCGTCCCGGGGAGCTGTTTTTT,CASSLSRPGELFF
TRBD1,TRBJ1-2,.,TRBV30,TGTGCCTGTAGCAGGACAGGACTTAGCACCTTC,CACSRTGLSTF
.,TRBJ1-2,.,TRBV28,TGTGCCAGCAGCCCGAGGGTGTATGGCTACACCTTC,CASSPRVYGYTF
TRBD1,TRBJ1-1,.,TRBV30,TGTGCCTGGAGTGTAACAGGGGGGGACACTGAAGCTTTCTTT,CAWSVTGGDTEAFF
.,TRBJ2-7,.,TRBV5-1,TGCGCCAGCGGGAGAAATAGCGGAAACTACGAGCAGTACTTC,CASGRNSGNYEQYF
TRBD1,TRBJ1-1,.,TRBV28,TGTGCCAGCAGGTGGGACAGGGTGAACACTGAAGCTTTCTTT,CASRWDRVNTEAFF
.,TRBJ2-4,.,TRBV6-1,TGTGCCAGCAGTGAATCTTCTGTAGCCAAAAACATTCAGTACTTC,CASSESSVAKNIQYF
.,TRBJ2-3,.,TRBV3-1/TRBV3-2,TGTGCCAGCAGCGATAAAAGCGGGTCTGGGAAAGATACGCAGTATTTT,CASSDKSGSGKDTQYF
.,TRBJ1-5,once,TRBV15,TGTGCCACCAGCAGAGAGGGGCACCGCAATCAGCCCCAGCATTTT,CATSREGHRNQPQHF
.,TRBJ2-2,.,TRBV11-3,TGTGCCAGCAGCCCGCGGGACACCGGGGAGCTGTTTTTT,CASSPRDTGELFF
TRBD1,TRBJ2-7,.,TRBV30,TGTGCCTGGAGGAATTCCCGGGGACAGGGGTTCTACGAGCAGTACTTC,CAWRNSRGQGFYEQYF
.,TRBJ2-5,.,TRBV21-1,TGTGCCAGCAGCAGCACCCGCGGCCAAGAGACCCAGTACTTC,CASSSTRGQETQYF
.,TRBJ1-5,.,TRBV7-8,TGTGCCAGCAGCGCCGGTAGGGGTGGTAATCAGCCCCAGCATTTT,CASSAGRGGNQPQHF
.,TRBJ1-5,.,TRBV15,TGTGCCACCAGCAGAGGGGAGAATAGCAATCAGCCCCAGCATTTT,CATSRGENSNQPQHF
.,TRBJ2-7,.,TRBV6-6,TGTGCCAGCAGTTACTCGAGACAGACCTACGAGCAGTACTTC,CASSYSRQTYEQYF
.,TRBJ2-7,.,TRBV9,TGTGCCAGCAGTAAGACAGGCTCCTACGAGCAGTACTTC,CASSKTGSYEQYF
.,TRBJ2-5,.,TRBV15,TGTGCCACCAGCAGACAGCCCAGGGCCCAGTACTTC,CATSRQPRAQYF
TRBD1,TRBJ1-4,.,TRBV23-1,TGCGCCAGCAGTCGGAAAAGGGACAGGAAAAGTAGCGCGCCTAATGAAAAACTGTTTTTT,CASSRKRDRKSSAPNEKLFF
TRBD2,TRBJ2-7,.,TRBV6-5,TGTGCCAGCAAGGGGACTAGCGGGCCATACTACGAGCAGTACTTC,CASKGTSGPYYEQYF
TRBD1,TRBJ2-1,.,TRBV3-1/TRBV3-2,TGTGCCAGCAGCCAAAGACAGGGGGCTTCACACAATGAGCAGTTCTTC,CASSQRQGASHNEQFF